Presented here are 6 T cell receptor beta chains from one specimen sequenced in a study of OX40 agonist ivuxolimab in advanced cancers. Profiling relied on immunoSEQ multiplex PCR, and the TCRdb table lists in-frame clones only, not all of them. The sample includes some 61,000 clones, almost 90% seen only once; the top ten take roughly 4.5%. The sequencing here drew on CD4+ or CD8+ T cells sorted from blood, taken in a trial of the OX40 agonist ivuxolimab. The receptors derive from an adult with an advanced solid tumor such as melanoma, head and neck, liver or kidney cancer.

The chain joins TRBV27 to TRBJ2-4, with D perhaps TRBD1 or TRBD2 (5 bases each). The CDR3 length is 14 residues. Between the trimmed V and J ends, which lost 4 bases and 7 bases, there was a span of 14 bases. Germline V gene sequence: CDR1 MNHEY, CDR2 SMNVEV (reference sequence). CDR3 DNA sequence: TGTGCCAGCAGTTACGGGACGGGTGTGAACATTCAGTACTTC. Its protein is CASSYGTGVNIQYF.

The J gene is TRBJ2-7, the V gene TRBV6-5; TRBD1 or TRBD2 may be the D gene (6 bases each). Germline V gene sequence: CDR1 MNHEY, CDR2 SVGAGI. The CDR3 is 14 amino acids. Trimming pared 5 bases from V and 7 bases from J, leaving 18 bases between. The CDR3: CASSGGTWIGEQYF. The CDR3 DNA reads as TGTGCCAGCAGTGGGGGGACATGGATTGGGGAGCAGTACTTC.

This clone is a singleton in its sample. This chain connects TRBV10-1 to TRBJ2-1, with TRBD2 as a possible D gene (6 bases). V was cut by 6 bases and J by 4 bases, with 22 bases left in between. The CDR3 extends over 17 amino acids. Germline V gene data show CDR1 as WNHNN and CDR2 as SYGVQD (reference sequence). This CDR3 is CASSRTGSGTLYNEQFF. In DNA, the CDR3 is TGCGCCAGCAGCAGGACCGGATCCGGGACTCTTTACAATGAGCAGTTCTTC.

The table lists this clone with a few counts. This rearrangement joins TRBV7-3 to TRBJ1-5, with D possibly matching TRBD1 (5 bases). Trimming shortened V by 2 bases and J by 1 base, and 12 bases separated the two germline ends. Germline V gives CDR1 SGHTA, CDR2 FQGTGA. The CDR3 length is 16 residues. In DNA, the CDR3 is TGTGCCAGCAGCTTAGGGCGGACACCAAGCAATCAGCCCCAGCATTTT. It codes for CASSLGRTPSNQPQHF. Variable domain in full (rest from reference TRBV7-3 and TRBJ1-5): GAGVSQTPSNKVTEKGKYVELRCDPISGHTALYWYRQSLGQGPEFLIYFQGTGAADDSGLPNDRFFAVRPEGSVSTLKIQRTERGDSAVYLCASSLGRTPSNQPQHFGDGTRLSIL.

This sequence joins TRBV5-1 and TRBJ1-6; TRBD1 might be the D (5 bases). Germline-derived CDR1 and CDR2 are SGHRS and YFSETQ. The CDR3 consists of 14 residues. The germline V and J ends were trimmed by 0 bases and 8 bases, with 9 bases remaining between them. CDR3 amino acids: CASSLEGSHSPLHF. CDR3 nucleotides: TGCGCCAGCAGCTTGGAGGGGTCTCATTCACCCCTCCACTTT.

The rearrangement links TRBV2 to TRBJ2-7; D is perhaps TRBD1 (5 bases). Germline CDR1 SNHLY, CDR2 FYNNEI. This CDR3 is 15 amino acids long. The germline V and J ends were trimmed by 4 bases and 6 bases, with 19 bases remaining between them. The CDR3 region is CASSVGGGLQGEQYF. The CDR3 DNA is TGTGCCAGCAGTGTGGGTGGCGGCCTGCAGGGCGAGCAGTACTTC.